This T cell receptor (beta chain) was retrieved from a study of T cells after somatic rescue of genetic block. Germline-derived CDR1 and CDR2 are MRHNA and SNTAGT. Trimming left V 6 bases short and J 1 base short, with 12 bases between. The CDR3 consists of 14 residues. TCRdb keeps only in-frame clones here, not all; method: immunoSEQ multiplex PCR. The sample gives nearly 10,000 clones, roughly 74% of which show up once; about 22% is in the top ten. Points on this clone: Other DNA sequences in this sample translate to the same CDR3.

The sequenced sample was peripheral blood mononuclear cells (PBMCs). This TCR came from a boy younger than 18. The chain links TRBV6-4 to TRBJ1-1; no firm D call. Here the CDR3 reads CASRLEAGNTEAFF. The CDR3 nucleotides are TGTGCCAGCAGATTAGAAGCAGGGAACACTGAAGCTTTCTTT.